The 16 T cell receptor delta chains listed next were all sequenced from one sample in a study of gammadelta T cells in human blood. TCRdb fed the RT-PCR reads to CATT. The top ten clones hold 9% to 9.5% of a sample with about 1,000 delta-chain clones, 6.5% of them seen once. Sequencing was performed on non-Vgamma9Vdelta2 gamma-delta T cells from infant blood. Every receptor here comes from a human donor.

By proportion, this clone is large (0.1 to 1%). The chain recombines TRDV1 with TRDJ1, with 11 nucleotides matching TRDD3. The germline V gene encodes CDR1 TSWWSYY and CDR2 QGS. This CDR3 contains 17 residues. V gave up 1 base and J gave up 3 bases; unmatched junction bases: 7. CDR3 in DNA: TGTGCTCTTGGGGAACAGCTACTGGGGGATATTGCCGATAAACTCATCTTT. Its translation is CALGEQLLGDIADKLIF.

This clone is termed medium-sized. This chain links TRDV3 with TRDJ1, with D unclear. This CDR3 region has 10 residues. Trimming took 0 bases from V and 6 from J, leaving 5 bases between them. Germline CDR1 and CDR2: TVYSNPD and GDNSRS (reference sequence). DNA for the CDR3: TGTGCCTTTAGGTACCATAAACTCATCTTT. Protein sequence: CAFRYHKLIF.

Concerning this clone itself: TCRdb shows a much larger clone's protein in place of this DNA's translation, and the two differ at residue 12, likely through a read error; the protein shown is translated from the DNA. The chain carries TRDV1 and TRDJ1, with TRDD2 identical over 9 bases. The CDR3 runs to 22 residues. Germline V gene lookup returns CDR1 TSWWSYY and CDR2 QGS. J gave up 1 base and V 0 bases, and 21 bases lay outside the gene matches. The CDR3 sequence: CALGELFLPTLRGPGGTDKLIF. CDR3 sequence (DNA): TGTGCTCTTGGGGAACTCTTCCTTCCTACTCTCCGGGGACCCGGAGGCACCGATAAACTCATCTTT.

This clone was detected a few times. A far larger clone differs by one base, so this is likely a read error. This chain joins TRDV1 and TRDJ1, with D hard to call. This CDR3 spans 20 amino acids. Germline CDR1 TSWWSYY, CDR2 QGS. CDR3 sequence: CALGVIPPLVPRQYTNKLIF. The CDR3 nucleotides are TGTGCTCTTGGGGTCATTCCCCCCCTTGTGCCCCGGCAGTACACCAATAAACTCATCTTT.

This clone ranks as medium-sized (0.01 to 0.1%). The rearrangement links TRDV3 to TRDJ1; perhaps TRDD2 as D (6 bases). Germline CDR1 is TVYSNPD and CDR2 is GDNSRS (reference sequence). This CDR3 region has 18 residues. Trimming pared 5 bases from V and 0 bases from J, leaving 28 bases between. CDR3 sequence reads: CAVLRSFRLGMYTDKLIF. The DNA for the CDR3 is TGTGCCGTCCTGCGGTCCTTCCGGCTAGGGATGTACACCGATAAACTCATCTTT. Drawing the rest from reference TRDV3 and TRDJ1, the complete variable domain is CDKVTQSSPDQTVASGSEVVLLCTYDTVYSNPDLFWYRIRPDYSFQFVFYGDNSRSEGADFTQGRFSVKHILTQKAFHLVISPVRTEDSATYYCAVLRSFRLGMYTDKLIFGKGTRVTVEP.

Notes on this clone: One end of the junction does not line up with germline, which may come from a read error. The gene calls are TRAV14/DV4 and TRDJ1, with D perhaps TRDD2 (5 bases). Per the germline V gene, CDR1 is TSDPSYG and CDR2 is QGSYDQQN (reference sequence). The CDR3 is 25 residues long. As DNA, the CDR3 is TGTGCTCTGAGTGAGCAAGGCGGGTCCCCTTTATGGCCTACTCGGGCCAAACACCCCAAAGATAAAATCATATTT. This gives the protein CALSEQGGSPLWPTRAKHPKDKIIF.

With respect to this clone: A far larger clone is one nucleotide away, so this likely arose from a read error. V usage is TRDV1 and J usage is TRDJ2; 11 bases match TRDD3. This CDR3 comprises 27 residues. V was clipped by 1 base and J by 7 bases; unmatched bases: 38. Germline loops: CDR1 TSWWSYY, CDR2 QGS. The CDR3 spells CALGEPPTFLPEVEYWGIKGGRAQLFF. The CDR3 bases are TGTGCTCTTGGGGAACCACCCACCTTCCTACCCGAGGTCGAGTACTGGGGGATAAAGGGTGGACGAGCACAACTCTTCTTT.

This clone was seen a few times. The V gene is TRDV1, the J gene TRDJ1, with 10 nucleotides matching TRDD3. The trim removed 0 bases at V and 7 bases at J, leaving 20 bases unmatched. The CDR3 runs 20 residues. The germline gives CDR1 TSWWSYY, CDR2 QGS. CDR3 in amino acids: CALGELPRSTGGFPRGKLIF. CDR3 nucleotides: TGTGCTCTTGGGGAACTTCCCCGATCTACTGGGGGATTCCCTAGGGGTAAACTCATCTTT.

This clone was seen a few times. TCRdb's protein for this DNA is that of a much larger clone and differs from the translation at residue 10, likely a read error; the protein shown is the DNA translation. The V call is TRDV2, the J call TRDJ1; 9 bases fit TRDD3. The V gene's germline CDR1 is GEAIGNYY and CDR2 EKD. Germline trimming cut 5 bases from V and 6 bases from J; bases unmatched to any gene: 18. There are 17 residues in the CDR3. The CDR3: CACAAVLGDYGIHKLIF. For the CDR3, the DNA is TGTGCCTGTGCCGCCGTACTGGGGGACTACGGAATCCATAAACTCATCTTT.

This clone is deemed medium-sized. The chain joins TRDV1 to TRDJ1; D tentatively fits TRDD2 or TRDD3 (7 bases each). The V gene's germline CDR1 is TSWWSYY and CDR2 QGS. V lost 1 base to trimming and J lost 0 bases, with 21 bases between them. The CDR3 covers 19 residues. The CDR3, as DNA: TGTGCTCTTGGGGAACGCGGCCTTCCTGGGGGCCCGTACACCGATAAACTCATCTTT. It translates to CALGERGLPGGPYTDKLIF.

Regarding this clone: A single base separates this from a much larger clone, so it may be a read error. The chain employs TRDV1 and TRDJ1, with a tentative D call TRDD3 (5 bases). Germline loops: CDR1 TSWWSYY, CDR2 QGS. The CDR3 has 19 amino acids. CDR3 nucleotide sequence: TGTGCTCTTAGGGAACCTTTGTCGGCACCGGGGGCTAACACCGATAAACTCATCTTT. Translated, it gives CALREPLSAPGANTDKLIF.

This clone is medium-sized in the sample. This rearrangement joins TRDV3 to TRDJ1; 8 nucleotides align to TRDD3. Germline V gene sequence: CDR1 TVYSNPD, CDR2 GDNSRS (reference sequence). The CDR3 length is 17 residues. V was pared by 2 bases and J by 11 bases, with 25 bases of the junction left unmatched. The CDR3 loop reads CAFGSSPVLGVVSNLIF. DNA for the CDR3: TGTGCCTTTGGCAGCTCCCCCGTACTGGGGGTGGTGAGTAATCTCATCTTT.

This clone is medium-sized. The V and J genes are TRDV1 and TRDJ1; TRDD3 aligns across 11 bases. Trimming cost V 9 bases and J 1 base; bases outside gene matches: 22. In germline, CDR1 is TSWWSYY, CDR2 QGS. The CDR3 has 20 amino acids. CDR3: CALLLPRTPGGYSGTDKLIF. CDR3 in DNA: TGTGCTCTCCTTCTGCCTCGCACCCCTGGGGGATACTCGGGCACCGATAAACTCATCTTT.

Notes on this clone: A far larger clone is just one base off, so this is likely a read error. Other nucleotide sequences from this sample produce the same CDR3. This rearrangement joins TRDV1 to TRDJ2; 8 positions match TRDD3. CDR3 length equals 19 residues. Germline V gene lookup returns CDR1 TSWWSYY and CDR2 QGS. CDR3 residues: CALGDNFLGELALTAQLFF. CDR3 DNA: TGTGCTCTAGGGGATAATTTCCTGGGGGAGCTAGCTTTGACAGCACAACTCTTCTTT.

This clone was observed once. A read error is the likely source, as a far larger clone sits one nucleotide away. At the DNA level, this CDR3 is encoded by other sequences in the same sample as well. This sequence joins TRDV3 and TRDJ1; weak D call: TRDD3 (5 bases). This CDR3 has 12 residues. Germline assignment: CDR1 TVYSNPD and CDR2 GDNSRS (reference sequence). The CDR3, as DNA: TGTGCCTTTAAGCCGTTGGGGACTAAACTCATCTTC. Encoded protein: CAFKPLGTKLIF. The complete variable domain, with remaining parts taken from reference TRDV3 and TRDJ1, reads CDKVTQSSPDQTVASGSEVVLLCTYDTVYSNPDLFWYRIRPDYSFQFVFYGDNSRSEGADFTQGRFSVKHILTQKAFHLVISPVRTEDSATYYCAFKPLGTKLIFGKGTRVTVEP.

This clone is classed as medium-sized. This chain connects TRDV1 to TRDJ1; TRDD3 matches 9 bases. Germline-derived CDR1 and CDR2 are TSWWSYY and QGS. The CDR3 is 20 residues long. With 0 bases clipped from V and 4 bases from J, the junction kept 18 bases outside the gene matches. CDR3: CALGELSWPLRGIQGDKLIF. The CDR3 DNA follows: TGTGCTCTTGGGGAACTTTCCTGGCCACTTCGGGGGATACAAGGCGATAAACTCATCTTT.